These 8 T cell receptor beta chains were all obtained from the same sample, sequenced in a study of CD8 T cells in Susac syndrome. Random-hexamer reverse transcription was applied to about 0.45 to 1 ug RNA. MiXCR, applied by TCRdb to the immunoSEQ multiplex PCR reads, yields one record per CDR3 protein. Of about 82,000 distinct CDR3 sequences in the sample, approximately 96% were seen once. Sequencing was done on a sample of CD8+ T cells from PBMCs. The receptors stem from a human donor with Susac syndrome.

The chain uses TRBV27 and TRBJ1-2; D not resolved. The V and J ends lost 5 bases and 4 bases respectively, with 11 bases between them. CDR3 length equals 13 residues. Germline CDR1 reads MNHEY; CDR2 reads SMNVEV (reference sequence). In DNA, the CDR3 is TGTGCCAGCAGTCGCACAGCGTCCTATGGCTACACCTTC. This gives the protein CASSRTASYGYTF.

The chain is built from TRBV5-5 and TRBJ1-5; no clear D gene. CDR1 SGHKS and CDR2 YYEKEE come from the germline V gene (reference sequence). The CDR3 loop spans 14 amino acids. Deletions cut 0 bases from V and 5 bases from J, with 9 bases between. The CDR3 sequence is CASSLAGGDQPQHF. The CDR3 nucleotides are TGTGCCAGCAGCTTGGCGGGTGGGGATCAGCCCCAGCATTTT.

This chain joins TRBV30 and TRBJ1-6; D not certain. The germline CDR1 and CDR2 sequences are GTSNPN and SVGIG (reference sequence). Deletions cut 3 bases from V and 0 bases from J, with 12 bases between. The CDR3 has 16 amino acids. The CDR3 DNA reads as TGTGCCTGGAGGAAGGGCCGACTCTCCTATAATTCACCCCTCCACTTT. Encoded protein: CAWRKGRLSYNSPLHF.

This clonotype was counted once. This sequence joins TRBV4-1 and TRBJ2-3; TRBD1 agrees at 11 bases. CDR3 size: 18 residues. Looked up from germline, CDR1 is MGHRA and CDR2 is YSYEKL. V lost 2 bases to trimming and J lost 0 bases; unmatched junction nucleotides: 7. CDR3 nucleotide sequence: TGCGCCAGCAGCCAACAAGAACGGACAGGGGGCAGCACAGATACGCAGTATTTT. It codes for CASSQQERTGGSTDTQYF.

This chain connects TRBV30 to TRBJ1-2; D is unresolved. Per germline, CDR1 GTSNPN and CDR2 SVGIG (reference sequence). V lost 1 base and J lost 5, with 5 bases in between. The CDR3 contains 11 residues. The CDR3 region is CAWSGSYGYTF. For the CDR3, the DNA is TGTGCCTGGAGTGGATCGTATGGCTACACCTTC. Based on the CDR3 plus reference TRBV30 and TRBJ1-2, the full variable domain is SQTIHQWPATLVQPVGSPLSLECTVEGTSNPNLYWYRQAAGRGLQLLFYSVGIGQISSEVPQNLSASRPQDRQFILSSKKLLLSDSGFYLCAWSGSYGYTFGSGTRLTVV.

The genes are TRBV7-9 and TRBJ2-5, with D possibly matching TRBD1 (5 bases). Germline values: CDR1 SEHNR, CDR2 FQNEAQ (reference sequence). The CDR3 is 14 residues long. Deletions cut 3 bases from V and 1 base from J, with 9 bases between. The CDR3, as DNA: TGTGCCAGCAGCTTCAAACAGGTCCAAGAGACCCAGTACTTC. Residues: CASSFKQVQETQYF. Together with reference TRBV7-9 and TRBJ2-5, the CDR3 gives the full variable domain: DTGVSQNPRHKITKRGQNVTFRCDPISEHNRLYWYRQTLGQGPEFLTYFQNEAQLEKSRLLSDRFSAERPKGSFSTLEIQRTEQGDSAMYLCASSFKQVQETQYFGPGTRLLVL.

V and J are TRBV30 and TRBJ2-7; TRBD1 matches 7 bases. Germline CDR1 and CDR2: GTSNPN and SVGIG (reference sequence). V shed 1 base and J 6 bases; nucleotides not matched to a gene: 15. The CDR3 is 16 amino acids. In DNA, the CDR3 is TGTGCCTGGAGTGCGAGAAAGGGGGCGCGAAATTCCGAGCAGTACTTC. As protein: CAWSARKGARNSEQYF.

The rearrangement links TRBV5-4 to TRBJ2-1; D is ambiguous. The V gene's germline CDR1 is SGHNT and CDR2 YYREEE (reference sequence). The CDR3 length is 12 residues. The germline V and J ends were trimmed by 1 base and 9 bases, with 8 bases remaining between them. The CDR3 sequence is CASSLNPPEQFF. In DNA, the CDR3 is TGTGCCAGCAGCTTGAATCCACCTGAGCAGTTCTTC.